Following are 12 T cell receptor beta chains from one sample sequenced in a study of CD8 T cells in ankylosing spondylitis. Each CDR3 protein gets one entry after TCRdb re-called the 5' RACE reads with MiXCR. The repertoire has around 300,000 distinct CDR3 sequences, under 14% of them found once; the top ten carry roughly 9%. The sequenced material came from blood, either unsorted or a sorted T cell fraction (not recorded which). Every receptor here comes from a female donor with ankylosing spondylitis or in good health (not recorded which).

A note on this clonotype: At one of its ends the junction is not consistent with the germline gene, which may arise from a read error. The gene calls are TRBV12-3 or TRBV12-4 and TRBJ2-1, with D maybe TRBD1 (6 bases). The CDR3 runs to 18 residues. The CDR3 DNA is TGTGCCTGCAGTTTGGTGGGGGCCCAATTACGCTCCTACAATGAGCAGTTCTTC. Translation gives CACSLVGAQLRSYNEQFF.

The sample holds many counts of this clonotype. The rearrangement joins TRBV28 to TRBJ1-6; the D is unclear. Looked up from germline, CDR1 is MDHEN and CDR2 is SYDVKM. V shed 3 bases and J shed 5 bases, with 8 bases lying between them. The CDR3 length is 14 residues. This CDR3 is CASSFLRDNSPLHF. The CDR3 bases are TGTGCCAGCAGTTTTCTCAGAGATAATTCACCCCTCCACTTT.

Only a few counts were recorded for this clonotype. The chain has TRBV7-2 and TRBJ1-2, with D possibly TRBD1 on 5 matching bases. The V gene lost 1 base and the J gene lost 3 bases, with 9 bases spanning the gap. The germline V gene encodes CDR1 SGHTA and CDR2 FQGNSA. The CDR3 length is 14 residues. The CDR3 sequence: CASSLEEGDYGYTF. The CDR3 DNA sequence: TGTGCCAGCAGCTTAGAGGAAGGGGACTATGGCTACACCTTC.

In its sample, this clonotype was seen many times. V usage is TRBV5-1 and J usage is TRBJ2-4; D possibly corresponds to TRBD2 (5 bases). The germline gives CDR1 SGHRS, CDR2 YFSETQ. CDR3 length: 17 residues. V shed 5 bases and J shed 1 base, with 19 bases lying between them. As DNA, the CDR3 is TGCGCCAGCAGTCATCCGAAGGCCCCGGGGGCCAAAAACATTCAGTACTTC. Its translation is CASSHPKAPGAKNIQYF.

In regard to this clonotype: The junction does not match germline at one end; this may be a read error. This sequence joins TRBV6-1 and TRBJ1-1; TRBD1 is a possible D gene (5 bases). This CDR3 is built from 16 residues. Germline CDR1 is MNHNS and CDR2 is SASEGT. CDR3 nucleotides: TGTGCCAGCAGTCCCCGCAGGGTCCACATGAACTCTGAAGCTTTCTTC. Translation gives CASSPRRVHMNSEAFF.

This clonotype was counted ten times or more. The gene calls are TRBV20-1 and TRBJ2-2; 8 nucleotides line up with TRBD1. The V segment lost 3 bases and the J segment 5 bases; nucleotides outside the gene matches: 5. CDR1 is DFQATT, CDR2 SNEGSKA, per germline (reference sequence). The CDR3 extends over 14 amino acids. The CDR3 sequence: CSARRQGNTGELFF. CDR3 coding DNA: TGCAGTGCTAGGCGACAGGGGAATACCGGGGAGCTGTTTTTT.

This rearrangement joins TRBV20-1 to TRBJ2-7; tentatively, D is TRBD1 or TRBD2 (5 bases each). The CDR3 extends over 14 amino acids. Trimming removed 6 bases at V and 4 bases at J, with 19 bases between. CDR1 is DFQATT and CDR2 is SNEGSKA in the germline V gene (reference sequence). This CDR3 is CSALPLVGVYEQYF. CDR3 sequence (DNA): TGCAGTGCCCTACCCCTAGTGGGGGTATACGAGCAGTACTTC.

This clonotype was seen at least ten times. The chain couples TRBV20-1 to TRBJ2-1, with 7 positions matching TRBD2. Germline V CDR1 and CDR2: DFQATT, SNEGSKA (reference sequence). The CDR3 is 14 residues long. Losses at the gene ends were 1 base for V and 5 bases for J; bases not matched to a gene: 5. The CDR3 DNA sequence: TGCAGTGCTAGAGGCCCAGCGGGAAACAATGAGCAGTTCTTC. This encodes CSARGPAGNNEQFF.

In its sample, this clonotype was seen many times. The chain combines TRBV15 with TRBJ1-2; D is unclear. Germline V gene lookup returns CDR1 LNHNV and CDR2 YYDKDF (reference sequence). The CDR3 runs to 13 residues. Trimming removed 0 bases from V and 8 bases from J, with 10 bases in between. The CDR3 DNA reads as TGTGCCACCAGCAGAGATAGGGTAGGAGGCTACACCTTC. Its protein product is CATSRDRVGGYTF.

This clonotype was detected a few times. One end of the junction varies from germline; a read error may be responsible. The chain joins TRBV20-1 to TRBJ2-2; D might be TRBD2 (6 bases). Germline CDR1 DFQATT, CDR2 SNEGSKA (reference sequence). This CDR3 comprises 17 residues. CDR3 sequence reads: CCARSGFDRPNTGELFF. The CDR3 DNA follows: TGCTGTGCTAGGAGCGGGTTCGATCGTCCTAACACCGGGGAGCTGTTTTTT.

This clonotype was recorded many times. This sequence joins TRBV10-3 and TRBJ2-7; tentatively, D is TRBD1 (5 bases). Trimming pared 2 bases from V and 2 bases from J, leaving 13 bases between. Per the germline V gene, CDR1 is ENHRY and CDR2 is SYGVKD. CDR3 length: 15 residues. CDR3 loop: CAISEPGHGTYEQYF. CDR3 in DNA: TGTGCCATCAGTGAGCCAGGACACGGAACCTACGAGCAGTACTTC.

This clonotype was detected ten times or more. This rearrangement joins TRBV5-6 to TRBJ2-1; tentatively, D is TRBD1 (5 bases). Trimming shortened V by 0 bases and J by 0 bases, and 7 bases separated the two germline ends. Germline assignment: CDR1 SGHDT and CDR2 YYEEEE. The CDR3 covers 15 residues. CDR3 residues: CASSLARGSYNEQFF. In DNA, the CDR3 is TGTGCCAGCAGCTTGGCAAGGGGCTCCTACAATGAGCAGTTCTTC.